Sequencing of this TCR beta chain was carried out in a study of metastatic and nonmetastatic thyroid tumors. Overall study context: Repertoires of blood and of tissue (tumor or nodule) from malignant and benign thyroid patients were compared.

Thyroid surgery took place with no prior treatment in any patient. Authors' analysis steps: The study built a papillary thyroid cancer distant-metastasis classifier from CDR3 differences across clinicopathological groups. With MiXCR, TCRdb called clones anew from the PCR reads. Clone size and V and J calls follow TCRdb, not the original study. The repertoire holds about 38,000 clones, with roughly 26% as singletons. Turning to this clone: With a much larger clone just one base away, this may be a read error. The same CDR3 is also encoded by other DNA sequences in this sample.

The CDR3 covers 16 residues. Germline V CDR1 and CDR2: SGHRS, YFSETQ. Trimming removed 4 bases at V and 5 bases at J, with 21 bases between. The source is a female donor with papillary thyroid cancer or a benign thyroid nodule (not recorded which). Some clones in this sample may be carry-over from other donors' samples. The chain uses TRBV5-1 and TRBJ1-2, with D possibly TRBD1 on 5 matching bases. Specimen: blood. The CDR3 DNA follows: TGCGCCAGCAGCCCAGCAGGCCCCCAGGGTCCATATGGCTACACCTTC. It specifies CASSPAGPQGPYGYTF.